Below are 30 T cell receptor delta chains sequenced from a single sample in a study of gamma-delta chains in newborns, infants, children. With CATT, TCRdb re-called clones from the reads. The sample consists of about 16,000 delta-chain clones, roughly 7.3% of them appearing once. Sequencing used blood. The receptors here all came from a child who was a newborn, infant or young child, either healthy, febrile or measles-vaccinated (not recorded which).

With respect to this clone: This DNA translates differently at residue 10 from the TCRdb protein, which is that of a much larger clone; a read error is likely, and the protein shown is the DNA's own translation. The chain joins TRDV2 to TRDJ3; 8 bases agree with TRDD3. Germline values: CDR1 GEAIGNYY, CDR2 EKD. Trimming cost V 3 bases and J 0 bases; bases outside gene matches: 9. The CDR3 is made up of 19 amino acids. This chain's CDR3 is CACDATGGPGSWDTRQMFF. Here the CDR3 DNA reads TGTGCCTGTGACGCTACTGGGGGCCCGGGCTCCTGGGACACCCGACAGATGTTTTTC.

This chain joins TRDV2 and TRDJ3; 7 bases are shared with TRDD3. Germline CDR1 and CDR2: GEAIGNYY and EKD. Germline trimming cut 0 bases from V and 0 bases from J; bases unmatched to any gene: 10. The CDR3 has 20 residues. The CDR3 nucleotides read TGTGCCTGTGACACCGCTTCTGGGGGCTCCCACTCCTGGGACACCCGACAGATGTTTTTC. It yields the protein CACDTASGGSHSWDTRQMFF.

The V gene is TRDV2, the J gene TRDJ3; 11 bases fit TRDD3. The CDR3 spans 19 residues. Germline V lookup: CDR1 GEAIGNYY, CDR2 EKD. V shed 3 bases, J shed 2 bases, and the junction held 8 bases outside the gene matches. The chain's CDR3 is CACDPLLGDRAWDTRQMFF. The DNA of the CDR3 is TGTGCCTGTGACCCTTTACTGGGGGATAGGGCCTGGGACACCCGACAGATGTTTTTC.

This clone was seen ten or more times. Since a much larger clone is just one base distant, this may be a read error. This same CDR3 is encoded by further DNA sequences in the sample. This chain joins TRDV2 and TRDJ3, with 8 bases aligning to TRDD3. The V gene's germline CDR1 is GEAIGNYY and CDR2 EKD. CDR3 length equals 19 residues. The J segment lost 0 bases and the V segment lost 2 bases, leaving 8 bases of the junction unmatched. The chain's CDR3 is CACDKVLGGSSWDTRQMFF. The DNA of the CDR3 is TGTGCCTGTGACAAAGTACTGGGGGGTAGCTCCTGGGACACCCGACAGATGTTTTTC.

The rearrangement links TRDV1 to TRDJ1; 8 bases line up with TRDD3. Germline assignment: CDR1 TSWWSYY and CDR2 QGS. This CDR3 spans 18 amino acids. V dropped 3 bases and J dropped 0; count of bases not matched to a gene: 12. The CDR3 coding sequence is TGTGCTCTTGGGGATCCTACGTACTGGGGGTCAAACACCGATAAACTCATCTTT. Residues: CALGDPTYWGSNTDKLIF.

Ten or more counts support this clone. The chain uses TRDV2 and TRDJ3; D gene unclear. Trimming left V 0 bases short and J 0 bases short, with 11 bases between. Germline loops: CDR1 GEAIGNYY, CDR2 EKD. The CDR3 is 18 amino acids. The CDR3 reads CACDTGTYSSWDTRQMFF. The DNA for the CDR3 is TGTGCCTGTGACACCGGTACATACAGCTCCTGGGACACCCGACAGATGTTTTTC.

This clone appeared a few times. This likely stems from a read error, as it lies one base from a far larger clone. The chain is built from TRDV2 and TRDJ3; the match to TRDD3 covers 11 bases. Germline CDR1 GEAIGNYY, CDR2 EKD. The CDR3 loop spans 18 amino acids. The J segment lost 2 bases and the V segment lost 0 bases, leaving 2 bases of the junction unmatched. This CDR3 is CACDTVGGYAWDTRQMFF. The CDR3 DNA is TGTGCCTGTGACACCGTTGGGGGATACGCCTGGGACACCCGACAGATGTTTTTC.

About this clone itself: TCRdb's protein for this DNA is that of a much larger clone and differs from the translation at residue 3, likely a read error; the protein shown is the DNA translation. The chain links TRDV2 to TRDJ3; TRDD3 matches at 9 bases. Germline assignment: CDR1 GEAIGNYY and CDR2 EKD. This CDR3 is 18 amino acids long. CDR3 nucleotides: TGTGCCCGTGACACCGTTGGGGGATACTCCTGGGACACCCGACAGATGTTTTTC. Its protein is CARDTVGGYSWDTRQMFF.

This clone was detected many times. Other nucleotide sequences from this sample produce the same CDR3. The V gene is TRDV2, the J gene TRDJ3; 8 bases are shared with TRDD3. Germline-derived CDR1 and CDR2 are GEAIGNYY and EKD. V shed 2 bases and J 0 bases; nucleotides not matched to a gene: 8. This CDR3 has 19 residues. CDR3 in amino acids: CACDILGATISWDTRQMFF. CDR3 nucleotide sequence: TGTGCCTGTGACATACTGGGGGCTACGATCTCCTGGGACACCCGACAGATGTTTTTC.

In its sample, this clone was seen a few times. V is TRDV2 and J is TRDJ3; weak D call: TRDD3 (5 bases). Germline V lookup: CDR1 GEAIGNYY, CDR2 EKD. The V gene lost 3 bases and the J gene lost 0 bases, with 26 bases spanning the gap. This CDR3 is 22 amino acids long. The CDR3 DNA sequence: TGTGCCTGTGACCCCGCTCAGAGCCGGGGGTTTCCGAGCTCCTGGGACACCCGACAGATGTTTTTC. This translates into CACDPAQSRGFPSSWDTRQMFF.

The chain carries TRDV2 and TRDJ3; 13 nucleotides line up with TRDD3. The CDR3 sequence is 20 residues long. V dropped 3 bases and J dropped 0; count of bases not matched to a gene: 7. Germline CDR1 is GEAIGNYY and CDR2 is EKD. CDR3: CACDFTGGYATSWDTRQMFF. The CDR3 nucleotides read TGTGCCTGTGACTTTACTGGGGGATACGCGACCTCCTGGGACACCCGACAGATGTTTTTC.

As concerns this clone: One end of the junction fails to match germline, which may point to a read error. This chain links TRDV2 with TRDJ3; 11 nucleotides agree with TRDD3. From germline, CDR1 is GEAIGNYY and CDR2 EKD. CDR3 length: 21 residues. The CDR3 DNA reads TGTGCCTGTGACACCTGGGGGATACTGGGGGATAGCTCCCGGGACACCCGACAGATGTTTTTC. This translates into CACDTWGILGDSSRDTRQMFF.

This clone came up a few times. A single base is all that separates this from a far larger clone, so a read error is likely. The chain has TRDV2 and TRDJ3; TRDD3 matches 11 bases. The CDR3 covers 19 residues. The germline V gene encodes CDR1 GEAIGNYY and CDR2 EKD. The CDR3 here is CARDTVLGDSSWDTRQMFF. CDR3 in DNA: TGTGCCCGTGACACCGTACTGGGGGATAGCTCCTGGGACACCCGACAGATGTTTTTC.

A word on this clone: Other DNA sequences in the same sample also yield this CDR3. The gene calls are TRDV2 and TRDJ3; 9 nucleotides match TRDD3. The CDR3 has 19 residues. CDR1 GEAIGNYY and CDR2 EKD come from the germline V gene. J was trimmed by 0 bases and V by 0 bases; bases with no gene match: 5. The CDR3 sequence is CACDTGYWGSSWDTRQMFF. CDR3 nucleotide sequence: TGTGCCTGTGACACCGGTTACTGGGGGAGCTCCTGGGACACCCGACAGATGTTTTTC.

This clone was found many times. A much larger clone differs from this one at a single base, so this may be a read error. This sample also contains other DNA sequences that code for the same CDR3. The V call is TRDV2, the J call TRDJ2; 11 positions match TRDD3. The V gene end was trimmed by 0 bases and the J gene end by 2 bases; junction bases not matched to a gene: 1. Germline CDR1 reads GEAIGNYY; CDR2 reads EKD. The CDR3 contains 16 residues. The CDR3 region is CACDTVGDTLTAQLFF. CDR3 in DNA: TGTGCCTGTGACACCGTGGGGGATACGTTGACAGCACAACTCTTCTTT.

The chain links TRDV2 to TRDJ1; 9 bases agree with TRDD3. The CDR3 is 14 amino acids. Trimming took 3 bases from V and 5 from J; bases not matched to a gene: 6. Germline V gene sequence: CDR1 GEAIGNYY, CDR2 EKD. The CDR3 nucleotides are TGTGCCTGTGACTCTTTGGGGGATAAGGATAAACTCATCTTT. It codes for CACDSLGDKDKLIF.

A few counts support this clone. The V gene is TRDV2, the J gene TRDJ3; 13 nucleotides line up with TRDD3. The V and J ends lost 3 bases and 2 bases, in that order; junction bases with no gene match: 6. Germline V gene data show CDR1 as GEAIGNYY and CDR2 as EKD. The CDR3 is 19 residues long. CDR3 DNA: TGTGCCTGTGACTTACTGGGGGATACGCGGGCCTGGGACACCCGACAGATGTTTTTC. Amino acid sequence: CACDLLGDTRAWDTRQMFF.

There are a few counts of this clone. Compared with germline, one end of the junction differs, possibly owing to a read error. The V call is TRDV2, the J call TRDJ3, with TRDD3 matching 10 bases. This CDR3 spans 19 amino acids. Germline V CDR1 and CDR2: GEAIGNYY, EKD. The CDR3 protein is CACDLLGDPVSWDARQMFF. The CDR3 DNA reads as TGTGCCTGTGACTTACTGGGGGATCCGGTCTCCTGGGACGCCCGACAGATGTTTTTC.

A few counts support this clone. This chain joins TRDV2 and TRDJ2, with 11 bases fitting TRDD3. This CDR3 region has 18 residues. Germline CDR1 GEAIGNYY, CDR2 EKD. The V gene end was trimmed by 3 bases and the J gene end by 4 bases; junction bases not matched to a gene: 12. DNA for the CDR3: TGTGCCTGTGACCCTCTCTCTGGGGGATACACAGCGACAGCACAACTCTTCTTT. Its protein is CACDPLSGGYTATAQLFF.

Here the CDR3 reads CACDTWGLYTDKLIF. The CDR3 nucleotides read TGTGCCTGTGACACCTGGGGCCTGTACACCGATAAACTCATCTTT. The chain couples TRDV2 to TRDJ1, with D perhaps matching TRDD3 (5 bases). Germline CDR1 is GEAIGNYY and CDR2 is EKD. This CDR3 has 15 residues. Trimming removed 0 bases from V and 0 bases from J, with 10 bases in between.

A few counts support this clone. TCRdb's entry gives the protein of a much larger clone, which mismatches this DNA's translation at residue 13, likely from a read error; the protein reported here is translated from the DNA. This same CDR3 is encoded by further DNA sequences in the sample. The genes are TRDV2 and TRDJ3; TRDD3 aligns across 11 bases. CDR3 length equals 18 residues. Germline-derived CDR1 and CDR2 are GEAIGNYY and EKD. CDR3 region: CACDILGDSSWDARQMFF. In DNA form, the CDR3 reads TGTGCCTGTGACATACTGGGGGATAGCTCCTGGGACGCCCGACAGATGTTTTTC.

This clone was seen only a few times. At the DNA level, this CDR3 is encoded by other sequences in the same sample as well. This sequence joins TRDV2 and TRDJ1; D possibly corresponds to TRDD3 (6 bases). V was shortened by 3 bases and J by 0 bases, with 13 bases between the two germline ends. The V gene's germline CDR1 is GEAIGNYY and CDR2 EKD. The CDR3 consists of 15 residues. The CDR3 DNA reads TGTGCCTGTGACGAGGTTGGGATATACACCGATAAACTCATCTTT. Residues: CACDEVGIYTDKLIF.

This clone was detected a few times. The chain employs TRDV2 and TRDJ3; 10 bases line up with TRDD3. The germline CDR1 and CDR2 sequences are GEAIGNYY and EKD. J was trimmed by 0 bases and V by 0 bases; bases with no gene match: 10. CDR3 length: 21 amino acids. The CDR3 nucleotides are TGTGCCTGTGACACCCTATACTGGCTGGGGGATAACTCCTGGGACACCCGACAGATGTTTTTC. It codes for CACDTLYWLGDNSWDTRQMFF.

CDR3 amino acids: CACDPMGILWDTRHSWDTRQMFF. The CDR3 coding sequence is TGTGCCTGTGACCCTATGGGGATACTGTGGGATACCCGACACTCCTGGGACACCCGACAGATGTTTTTC. The chain employs TRDV2 and TRDJ3, with 8 nucleotides matching TRDD3. The trim removed 3 bases at V and 0 bases at J, leaving 21 bases unmatched. Germline V gene data show CDR1 as GEAIGNYY and CDR2 as EKD. The CDR3 consists of 23 residues.

This clone was picked up a small number of times. Other DNA sequences in the same sample also yield this CDR3. The CDR3 coding sequence is TGTGCCTGTGACACCGTACTGGGGGATACGCTCAGCTCCTGGGACACCCGACAGATGTTTTTC. Encoded protein: CACDTVLGDTLSSWDTRQMFF. This chain uses TRDV2 with TRDJ3; 13 bases map to TRDD3. Per the germline V gene, CDR1 is GEAIGNYY and CDR2 is EKD. The CDR3 totals 21 residues. J lost 0 bases, V lost 0 bases, and 7 bases had no gene match.

This clone turned up a few times. V usage is TRDV2 and J usage is TRDJ3; 9 nucleotides match TRDD3. Trimming removed 0 bases from V and 1 base from J; junction bases left unmatched: 6. Germline CDR1 is GEAIGNYY and CDR2 is EKD. CDR3 length: 19 residues. CDR3 bases: TGTGCCTGTGACACCGTCGGGGATACGATTTCCTGGGACACCCGACAGATGTTTTTC. It translates to CACDTVGDTISWDTRQMFF.

About this clone: With only one base between it and a far larger clone, this is likely a read error. Other DNA sequences of this sample code for an identical CDR3. The rearrangement uses TRDV2 and TRDJ2; TRDD3 matches at 9 bases. CDR3 length: 16 residues. The trim removed 7 bases at V and 0 bases at J, leaving 8 bases unmatched. Germline CDR1 and CDR2: GEAIGNYY and EKD. This CDR3 reads CACDVLGEALTAQLFF. The CDR3 coding sequence is TGTGCCTGCGACGTACTGGGGGAAGCTTTGACAGCACAACTCTTCTTT.

This clone is labeled as medium-sized. Different DNA sequences within this sample yield the same CDR3. The genes are TRDV2 and TRDJ3; D gene unclear. The CDR3 extends over 18 amino acids. CDR1 is GEAIGNYY and CDR2 is EKD in the germline V gene. With 0 bases removed from V and 0 bases from J, the gap between germline ends came to 11 bases. In DNA form, the CDR3 reads TGTGCCTGTGACACCGCAGGGGCTAGCTCCTGGGACACCCGACAGATGTTTTTC. Translating gives CACDTAGASSWDTRQMFF.

V and J are TRDV2 and TRDJ3; 10 bases align to TRDD3. Unmatched junction bases numbered 11, after V lost 2 bases and J lost 2 bases. CDR1 and CDR2 from the germline V gene are GEAIGNYY and EKD. The CDR3 extends over 20 amino acids. The CDR3: CACDKVLGDPSPWDTRQMFF. As DNA, the CDR3 is TGTGCCTGTGACAAAGTACTGGGGGATCCCAGCCCCTGGGACACCCGACAGATGTTTTTC.

Within the sample, this clone is medium-sized. The chain uses TRDV2 and TRDJ3; 7 bases are a match to TRDD3. This CDR3 has 18 residues. Germline trimming cut 3 bases from V and 0 bases from J; bases unmatched to any gene: 7. Germline V lookup: CDR1 GEAIGNYY, CDR2 EKD. CDR3 loop: CACDYTGDSSWDTRQMFF. CDR3 bases: TGTGCCTGTGACTATACTGGGGACAGCTCCTGGGACACCCGACAGATGTTTTTC.